The next 4 T cell receptor beta chains were all read from a single sample in a study of control samples from healthy donors and cancer patients. The assay was immunoSEQ multiplex PCR, and TCRdb's table has in-frame clones only and misses some. This sample has 150,000 to 200,000 clones, with 94% found just once. The sequenced sample was blood. The receptors originated from a middle-aged woman in good health.

V gene TRBV9 combines with J gene TRBJ2-5, with no clear D. This CDR3 has 12 amino acids. V dropped 3 bases and J dropped 5 bases, with 8 bases sitting between them. From germline, CDR1 is SGDLS and CDR2 YYNGEE. The CDR3 DNA reads as TGTGCCAGCAGCGGCCGACTCGAGACCCAGTACTTC. Amino acids: CASSGRLETQYF.

The chain links TRBV6-2 or TRBV6-3 to TRBJ1-6; no clear D gene. Per germline, CDR1 MNHEY and CDR2 SVGEGT. V was shortened by 5 bases and J by 8 bases, with 7 bases between the two germline ends. The CDR3 is made up of 12 amino acids. CDR3 protein: CASSRGHSPLHF. The CDR3 region has the DNA TGTGCCAGCAGTCGGGGTCATTCACCCCTCCACTTT.

This chain connects TRBV5-1 to TRBJ2-7, with TRBD2 identical over 9 bases. Germline CDR1 SGHRS, CDR2 YFSETQ. The CDR3 covers 17 residues. Trimming cost V 3 bases and J 2 bases; bases outside gene matches: 12. The chain's CDR3 is CASSSMPAGTSTYEQYF. Here the CDR3 DNA reads TGCGCCAGCAGCTCCATGCCAGCCGGGACTAGCACCTACGAGCAGTACTTC. Using reference TRBV5-1 and TRBJ2-7 for the parts outside the CDR3, the full variable domain is KAGVTQTPRYLIKTRGQQVTLSCSPISGHRSVSWYQQTPGQGLQFLFEYFSETQRNKGNFPGRFSGRQFSNSRSEMNVSTLELGDSALYLCASSSMPAGTSTYEQYFGPGTRLTVT.

The V call is TRBV19, the J call TRBJ1-1; D may be TRBD1 (6 bases). From germline, CDR1 is LNHDA and CDR2 SQIVND (reference sequence). This CDR3 spans 15 amino acids. Trimming removed 4 bases at V and 1 base at J, with 13 bases between. DNA of the CDR3: TGTGCCAGTAGTAAGGCAGGGGTAAAGAACACTGAAGCTTTCTTT. As protein: CASSKAGVKNTEAFF.